This TCR beta chain was identified during a study of T cell repertoires in ileal Crohn's disease. Study in general: Median disease duration was approximately eight years; 35% smoked at surgery.

Time point described: neoterminal ileum biopsy at postoperative endoscopy, about 6 months after surgery. V lost 2 bases, J lost 4 bases, and 1 base stayed unmatched. This CDR3 is 14 amino acids long. The germline gives CDR1 SGHNT, CDR2 YYREEE (reference sequence). A remark on this clone: Other nucleotide sequences in the sample specify the same CDR3.

TCRdb keeps only in-frame clones here, not all; method: immunoSEQ multiplex PCR. The sample holds over 3,000 clones, 60% to 75% seen once. J is TRBJ2-1 and V is TRBV5-4, with TRBD2 matching over 9 bases. The specimen sequenced was ileal tissue. The sequence was obtained from an adult with Crohn's disease. CDR3 DNA: TGTGCCAGCAGCTTTAGCGGGAGTTACAATGAGCAGTTCTTC. Protein sequence: CASSFSGSYNEQFF. Full variable domain (missing parts from reference TRBV5-4 and TRBJ2-1): ETGVTQSPTHLIKTRGQQVTLRCSSQSGHNTVSWYQQALGQGPQFIFQYYREEENGRGNFPPRFSGLQFPNYSSELNVNALELDDSALYLCASSFSGSYNEQFFGPGTRLTVL.